The next 4 T cell receptor delta chains were all read from a single sample in a study of Vδ1+ human thymocytes. Findings of the study overall: Highly polyclonal TRG and TRD repertoires with Gaussian CDR3 length distributions appeared in thymus.

Antigens for these TCRs are unknown. Sequences come from RNA converted to cDNA by reverse transcription. CDR3 amplicons came from multiplex PCR with pooled V-gene forward and constant-region reverse primers. TCRdb reapplied CATT to the multiplex PCR reads. The sample has some 25,000 delta-chain clones, around 7.4% seen once. The sequenced sample was Vdelta1+ gamma-delta thymocytes from the thymus. As for subset: FACS-sorted CD3+ TCRalphabeta- TCRVdelta1+ TCRVdelta2- thymocytes. These receptors were taken from a girl under three years old who had congenital heart surgery.

This clone showed up just a few times. The J gene is TRDJ1, the V gene TRDV3; TRDD3 aligns across 12 bases. From germline, CDR1 is TVYSNPD and CDR2 GDNSRS (reference sequence). CDR3 size: 17 residues. V trimming: 2 bases; J trimming: 3 bases; junction bases outside the gene matches: 13. CDR3 bases: TGTGCCTTTTACGCTCCGGTACTGGGGGATACAGCCGATAAACTCATCTTT. Its translation: CAFYAPVLGDTADKLIF.

This clone has more than one count but fewer than ten. The chain joins TRDV1 to TRDJ1; 10 nucleotides agree with TRDD3. With 5 bases clipped from V and 1 base from J, the junction kept 13 bases outside the gene matches. In germline, CDR1 is TSWWSYY, CDR2 QGS. CDR3 size: 18 residues. In DNA form, the CDR3 reads TGTGCTCTTGGGCCACTATACGGGGGATACGGGACCACCGATAAACTCATCTTT. Amino acid sequence: CALGPLYGGYGTTDKLIF.

This clone came up once. This chain links TRDV1 with TRDJ1, with 8 bases lining up with TRDD3. TCRdb leaves out the J gene; it was filled in here by matching the DNA to germline. The CDR3 loop spans 17 amino acids. V lost 7 bases, J lost 0 bases, and 13 bases stayed unmatched. Germline values: CDR1 TSWWSYY, CDR2 QGS. The CDR3: CALVVRGIWNYTDKLIF. The DNA of the CDR3 is TGTGCTCTTGTGGTCCGGGGGATATGGAACTACACCGATAAACTCATCTTT.

The chain joins TRDV2 to TRDJ1; 8 bases match TRDD3. No J gene was available from TCRdb, and it was assigned here by a germline match of the DNA. The CDR3 loop spans 21 amino acids. Germline V CDR1 and CDR2: GEAIGNYY, EKD. The J segment lost 0 bases and the V segment lost 1 base, leaving 21 bases of the junction unmatched. Here the CDR3 reads CACDTKLGAPIIFCYTDKLIF. CDR3 nucleotides: TGTGCCTGTGACACTAAACTGGGGGCCCCAATAATTTTTTGCTACACCGATAAACTCATCTTT.